The rows below give T cell receptor beta chains drawn from one sample of a study of shared clonotypes between healthy human individuals. Only in-frame clones appear in the TCRdb table, and some are missing; sequencing was by immunoSEQ multiplex PCR. The profile covers 450,000 to 500,000 clones, with 60% to 80% appearing a single time and around 13% taken by the ten largest. The sequenced material came from PBMCs. The origin of the receptors is a woman in her thirties or forties in good health. Some clones in this sample may be carry-over from other donors' samples. Both conserved end residues are part of each CDR3. The D gene is left open where the match is weak. Clone size is not always given. Where it is, it says once, few, many or a class for expanded clones.

D | J | size | V | CDR3 | DNA
NA | TRBJ1-5 | NA | TRBV27 | CAGSLRGAGQPQHF | TGTGCCGGCAGTTTACGGGGGGCTGGGCAGCCCCAGCATTTT
NA | TRBJ1-5 | NA | TRBV19 | CASSMQVGGNQPQHF | TGTGCCAGTAGTATGCAGGTTGGGGGCAATCAGCCCCAGCATTTT
NA | TRBJ1-2 | NA | TRBV28 | CASRLDRPYGYTF | TGTGCCAGCAGGCTTGACAGACCCTATGGCTACACCTTC
NA | TRBJ2-2 | NA | TRBV7-2 | CASSPARLATGELFF | TGTGCCAGCAGCCCAGCCCGACTTGCAACCGGGGAGCTGTTTTTT
NA | TRBJ2-6 | NA | TRBV6-4 | CASSEFGSGANVLTF | TGTGCCAGCAGTGAGTTTGGGTCTGGGGCCAACGTCCTGACTTTC
NA | TRBJ1-4 | NA | TRBV29-1 | CSGGEREKLFF | TGCAGCGGGGGGGAAAGGGAAAAACTGTTTTTT
NA | TRBJ2-7 | NA | TRBV19 | CASSIGTATYEQYF | TGTGCCAGTAGTATAGGGACCGCCACCTACGAGCAGTACTTC
NA | TRBJ2-7 | NA | TRBV2 | CASSSNTVYEQYF | TGTGCCAGCAGTTCAAATACAGTCTACGAGCAGTACTTC
TRBD2 | TRBJ2-1 | NA | TRBV6-6 | CASSYSSTSLDNEQFF | TGTGCCAGCAGTTACTCGTCGACTAGCCTAGACAATGAGCAGTTCTTC
NA | TRBJ1-2 | NA | TRBV27 | CASSLSFANYGYTF | TGTGCCAGCAGCTTGAGCTTCGCTAACTATGGCTACACCTTC
NA | TRBJ2-5 | NA | TRBV7-9 | CASSLTLRGETQYF | TGTGCCAGCAGCTTAACACTCAGGGGAGAGACCCAGTACTTC
NA | TRBJ2-3 | few | TRBV2 | CASSEGTGWGDTQYF | TGTGCCAGCAGTGAAGGTACGGGCTGGGGAGATACGCAGTATTTT
NA | TRBJ1-4 | NA | TRBV19 | CASSMTQGLGEKLFF | TGTGCCAGTAGTATGACACAGGGTTTAGGCGAAAAACTGTTTTTT
TRBD2 | TRBJ2-7 | NA | TRBV6-5 | CASSYGLAGYEQYF | TGTGCCAGCAGTTACGGGTTAGCGGGATACGAGCAGTACTTC
NA | TRBJ2-1 | few | TRBV15 | CATSRPSGEQFF | TGTGCCACCAGCAGGCCCAGCGGTGAGCAGTTCTTC
NA | TRBJ2-2 | NA | TRBV29-1 | CSVERGVNTGELFF | TGCAGCGTTGAGCGAGGGGTGAACACCGGGGAGCTGTTTTTT
NA | TRBJ2-1 | once | TRBV4-2 | CASSRDGSSYNEQFF | TGTGCCAGCAGCCGGGACGGCAGCTCCTACAATGAGCAGTTCTTC
TRBD2 | TRBJ2-2 | NA | TRBV11-3 | CASSRGTSGRSTGELFF | TGTGCCAGCAGCCGAGGGACTAGCGGGAGGAGCACCGGGGAGCTGTTTTTT
NA | TRBJ1-4 | once | TRBV4-3 | CASSLGLYNEKLFF | TGCGCCAGCAGCCTTGGACTCTATAATGAAAAACTGTTTTTT
NA | TRBJ2-1 | NA | TRBV2 | CASSERKYNEQFF | TGTGCCAGCAGTGAGAGGAAATACAATGAGCAGTTCTTC